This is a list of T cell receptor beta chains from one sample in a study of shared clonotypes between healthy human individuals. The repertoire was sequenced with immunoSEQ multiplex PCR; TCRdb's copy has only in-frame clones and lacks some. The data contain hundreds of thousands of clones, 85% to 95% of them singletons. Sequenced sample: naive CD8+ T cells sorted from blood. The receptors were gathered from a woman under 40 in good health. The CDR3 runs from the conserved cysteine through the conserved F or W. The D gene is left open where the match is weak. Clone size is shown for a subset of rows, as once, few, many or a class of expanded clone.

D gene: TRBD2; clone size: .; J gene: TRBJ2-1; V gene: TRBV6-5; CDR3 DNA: TGTGCCAGCAGTCAATACGGGACTACGGGGCTTGAGCAGTTCTTC; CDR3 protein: CASSQYGTTGLEQFF
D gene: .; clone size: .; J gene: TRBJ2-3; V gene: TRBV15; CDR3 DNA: TGTGCCACCAGCGGAGGAGGAGATACGCAGTATTTT; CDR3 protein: CATSGGGDTQYF
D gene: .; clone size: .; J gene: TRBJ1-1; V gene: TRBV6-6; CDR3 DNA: TGTGCCAGCAGTTACTCGACTCTGGATAACACTGAAGCTTTCTTT; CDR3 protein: CASSYSTLDNTEAFF
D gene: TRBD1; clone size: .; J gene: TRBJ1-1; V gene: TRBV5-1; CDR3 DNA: TGCGCCAGCAGCCACGGGACAGCGAACACTGAAGCTTTCTTT; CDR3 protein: CASSHGTANTEAFF
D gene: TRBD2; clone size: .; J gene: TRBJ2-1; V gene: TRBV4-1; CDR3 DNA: TGCGCCAGCAGCCAAGATGGGGGGGAGGGTTACAATGAGCAGTTCTTC; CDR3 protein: CASSQDGGEGYNEQFF
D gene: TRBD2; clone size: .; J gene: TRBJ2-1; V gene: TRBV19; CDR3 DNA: TGTGCCAGTAGTATCGGGACTAGCGGGAGGATTGAGCAGTTCTTC; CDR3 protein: CASSIGTSGRIEQFF
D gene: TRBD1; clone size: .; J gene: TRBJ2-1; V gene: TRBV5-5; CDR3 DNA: TGTGCCAGCAGCGACGACAGGGGTGAGCAGTTCTTC; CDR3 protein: CASSDDRGEQFF
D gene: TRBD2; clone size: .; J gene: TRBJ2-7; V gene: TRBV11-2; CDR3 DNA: TGTGCCAGCAGCCCGGGAACTAGCGGGAGGGGCTACGAGCAGTACTTC; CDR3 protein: CASSPGTSGRGYEQYF
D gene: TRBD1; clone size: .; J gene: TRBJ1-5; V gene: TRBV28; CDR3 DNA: TGTGCCAGCAGTTTGTTCAGGGACAGGAGCAATCAGCCCCAGCATTTT; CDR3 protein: CASSLFRDRSNQPQHF
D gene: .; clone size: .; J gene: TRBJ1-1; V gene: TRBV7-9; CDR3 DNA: TGTGCCAGCAGCTTAGTGCACGAGAACACTGAAGCTTTCTTT; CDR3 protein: CASSLVHENTEAFF
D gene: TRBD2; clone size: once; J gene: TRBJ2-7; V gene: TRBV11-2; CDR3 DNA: TGTGCCAGCAGCCACGGACTAGCGGGCCGGGAGCAGTACTTC; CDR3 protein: CASSHGLAGREQYF
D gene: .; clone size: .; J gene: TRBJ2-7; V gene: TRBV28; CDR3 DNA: TGTGCCAGCAGGGGTACTGCCTACGAGCAGTACTTC; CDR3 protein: CASRGTAYEQYF
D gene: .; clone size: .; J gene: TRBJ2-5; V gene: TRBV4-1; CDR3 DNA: TGCGCCAGCAGCCAAGGCGTATTAGGGCACCAAGAGACCCAGTACTTC; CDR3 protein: CASSQGVLGHQETQYF
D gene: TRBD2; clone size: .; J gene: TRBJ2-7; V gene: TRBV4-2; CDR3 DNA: TGTGCCAGCAGCCATGGAAGAGCGGGAGGCATCCCCTACGAGCAGTACTTC; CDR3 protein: CASSHGRAGGIPYEQYF
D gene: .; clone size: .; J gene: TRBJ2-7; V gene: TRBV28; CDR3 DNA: TGTGCCAGCAGTTTATTTGGGGGCCGGTACGAGCAGTACTTC; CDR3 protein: CASSLFGGRYEQYF
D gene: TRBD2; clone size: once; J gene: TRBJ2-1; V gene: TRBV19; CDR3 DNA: TGTGCCAGTAGTAAAGGACTAGCTTCGTACAATGAGCAGTTCTTC; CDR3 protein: CASSKGLASYNEQFF
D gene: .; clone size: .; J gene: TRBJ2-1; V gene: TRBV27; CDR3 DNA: TGTGCCAGCAGGTTAGGACCCGGAGCGGGCCCCTACAATGAGCAGTTCTTC; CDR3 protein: CASRLGPGAGPYNEQFF
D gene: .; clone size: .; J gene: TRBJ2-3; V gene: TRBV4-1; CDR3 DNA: TGCGCCAGCAGCCATCCCCAGAGGGGCACAGATACGCAGTATTTT; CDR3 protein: CASSHPQRGTDTQYF
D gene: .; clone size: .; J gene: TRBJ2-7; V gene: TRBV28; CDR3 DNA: TGTGCCAGCAGCCCACGAGGAGATACGGAGCAGTACTTC; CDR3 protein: CASSPRGDTEQYF
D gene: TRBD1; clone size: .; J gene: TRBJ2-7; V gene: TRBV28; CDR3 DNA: TGTGCCAGCGGGCACAGGGGTTTGTCCTACGAGCAGTACTTC; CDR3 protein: CASGHRGLSYEQYF
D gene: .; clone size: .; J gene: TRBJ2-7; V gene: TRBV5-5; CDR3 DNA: TGTGCCAGCAGATCCGGGAGCACCTACGAGCAGTACTTC; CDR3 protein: CASRSGSTYEQYF
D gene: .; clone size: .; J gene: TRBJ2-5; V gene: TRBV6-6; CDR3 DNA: TGTGCCAGCAAACAGGGTAACCAAGAGACCCAGTACTTC; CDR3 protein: CASKQGNQETQYF
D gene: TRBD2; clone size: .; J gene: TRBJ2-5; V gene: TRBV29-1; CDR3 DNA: TGCAGCGTTGGGCCGGGGGGGGAGACCCAGTACTTC; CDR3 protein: CSVGPGGETQYF
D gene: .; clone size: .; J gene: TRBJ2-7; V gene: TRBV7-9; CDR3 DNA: TGTGCCAGCAGCCAAGAGTCGGTGACCCTAAGCTCCTACGAGCAGTACTTC; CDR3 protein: CASSQESVTLSSYEQYF
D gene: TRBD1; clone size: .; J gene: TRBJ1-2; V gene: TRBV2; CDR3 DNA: TGTGCCAGCATGACTGACAGGGGCGCTTATGGCTACACCTTC; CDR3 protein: CASMTDRGAYGYTF
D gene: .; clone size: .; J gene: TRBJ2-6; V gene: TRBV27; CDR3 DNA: TGTGCCAGCAGTTCCGCCTTAGGGGCCAACGTCCTGACTTTC; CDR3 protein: CASSSALGANVLTF
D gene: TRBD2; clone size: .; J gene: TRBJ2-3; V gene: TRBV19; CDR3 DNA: TGTGCCAGTAGTATGGGACTAGCTACAGATACGCAGTATTTT; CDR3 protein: CASSMGLATDTQYF
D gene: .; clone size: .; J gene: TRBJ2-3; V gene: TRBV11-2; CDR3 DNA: TGTGCCAGCAGCTCCTTCGGATCGGGCGTACTAGATACGCAGTATTTT; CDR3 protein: CASSSFGSGVLDTQYF
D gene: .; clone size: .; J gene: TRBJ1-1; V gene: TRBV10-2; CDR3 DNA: TGCGCCACAAGGGACGGCATGAACACTGAAGCTTTCTTT; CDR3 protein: CATRDGMNTEAFF